This T cell receptor beta chain was captured by sequencing in a study of vaccination and CD4 T cells after COVID-19. Study as a whole: Convalescent cases consisted of six males and four females, of whom two were Hispanic. Control cultures used a CEFX viral epitope pool, an HIV-1 Nef peptide pool, or no peptide.

Treatment indicated: approximately nine-day PBMC culture with coronavirus spike peptide pools or control peptides (ViraFEST assay). ViraFEST expanded antigen-specific T cells with peptide pools, then sequenced TCRs. Points on this clonotype: Its matching antigen is unknown.

The CDR3 consists of 16 residues. Trimming stripped 1 base from V and 3 bases from J, with 16 bases between. Germline V gene data show CDR1 as MGHRA and CDR2 as YSYEKL. Sequenced with the Oncomine TCR Beta short-read assay was DNA taken from cultured CD4+ T cells. Extraction of genomic DNA was performed on cultured CD4+ T cells. In TCRdb, the PCR reads were re-called with MiXCR into one record per CDR3 protein. The table has about 12,000 distinct CDR3 sequences, approximately 58% seen once. Material for sequencing was CD4+ T cells from blood, cultured in vitro. V usage is TRBV4-1 and J usage is TRBJ2-7; TRBD1 might be the D (5 bases). This clonotype was sampled from a human donor who had recovered from COVID-19. The CDR3 bases are TGCGCCAGCAGCCAAGCGCCGGGTGTGACAGTCTACGAGCAGTACTTC. It translates to CASSQAPGVTVYEQYF.